The rows below give T cell receptor beta chains drawn from one sample of a study of post-analysis software for immune sequencing data. MiXCR, run by TCRdb on the PCR reads, gives a single entry per CDR3 protein. In the table there are hundreds of thousands of distinct CDR3 sequences, 53% of which are singletons. Material: blood. The receptors come from a girl between 10 and 17 years old with multiple sclerosis. Both conserved end residues are part of each CDR3. The D gene is left open where the match is weak. Part of the rows lack a size; the others show once, few, many or a class for expanded clones.

.,TRBJ1-6,.,TRBV5-1,CASSFNPGGSPLHF,TGCGCCAGCAGCTTCAACCCGGGAGGTTCACCCCTCCACTTT
.,TRBJ2-7,few,TRBV20-1,CSASTGLSYEQYF,TGCAGTGCTAGTACTGGGCTCTCCTACGAGCAGTACTTC
.,TRBJ2-7,once,TRBV6-5,CASSYSRQNYEQYF,TGTGCCAGCAGTTACTCGAGGCAGAACTACGAGCAGTACTTC
.,TRBJ1-2,few,TRBV13,CASSLVGAVYGYTF,TGTGCCAGCAGCTTAGTAGGGGCGGTTTATGGCTACACCTTC
TRBD1,TRBJ1-2,.,TRBV4-2,CASSVPTGGFYGYTF,TGTGCCAGCAGCGTCCCGACAGGGGGCTTTTATGGCTACACCTTC
.,TRBJ2-1,.,TRBV29-1,CSVEARNEQFF,TGCAGCGTTGAAGCAAGGAATGAGCAGTTCTTC
TRBD1,TRBJ2-2,.,TRBV7-9,CASSLLPGQGSSGELFF,TGTGCCAGCAGCTTACTACCGGGACAGGGATCATCCGGGGAGCTGTTTTTT
TRBD2,TRBJ2-1,.,TRBV12-5,CASGFPQRGLRNEQFF,TGTGCTAGTGGTTTCCCCCAGCGGGGTCTCAGGAATGAGCAGTTCTTC
.,TRBJ2-5,.,TRBV7-9,CASRSPWRAEETQYF,TGTGCCAGCAGGTCGCCTTGGAGGGCAGAAGAGACCCAGTACTTC
.,TRBJ2-5,.,TRBV29-1,CSVEVRLRQGTQYF,TGCAGCGTTGAAGTGCGTCTCCGCCAGGGAACCCAGTACTTC
.,TRBJ2-5,.,TRBV5-1,CASRPGNVETQYF,TGCGCCAGCAGACCCGGTAACGTAGAGACCCAGTACTTC
.,TRBJ2-1,.,TRBV20-1,CSARIGGRPSYNEQFF,TGCAGTGCTAGAATAGGTGGGAGGCCCTCCTACAATGAGCAGTTCTTC
.,TRBJ1-2,.,TRBV5-1,CASSLETFPPYGYTF,TGCGCCAGCAGCTTGGAGACCTTTCCCCCTTATGGCTACACCTTC
TRBD1,TRBJ2-7,.,TRBV20-1,CSARGQGQYF,TGCAGTGCTAGGGGACAGGGGCAGTACTTC
.,TRBJ2-1,few,TRBV9,CASSVELRSIGNEQFF,TGTGCCAGCAGCGTAGAATTGCGATCAATTGGGAATGAGCAGTTCTTC
TRBD1,TRBJ2-3,many,TRBV6-5,CASSYSIAGQGKGTDTQYF,TGTGCCAGCAGTTACTCGATCGCGGGACAGGGAAAAGGGACAGATACGCAGTATTTT
.,TRBJ2-1,.,TRBV20-1,CSASRGDPYNEQFF,TGCAGTGCTAGCAGGGGGGACCCTTACAATGAGCAGTTCTTC
.,TRBJ1-2,.,TRBV19,CASSIGYGYTF,TGTGCCAGTAGTATAGGCTATGGCTACACCTTC
.,TRBJ1-2,.,TRBV3-1,CASSQDSTGNYGYTF,TGTGCCAGCAGCCAAGATTCTACAGGGAACTATGGCTACACCTTC
TRBD2,TRBJ2-7,.,TRBV7-2,CASSLRWIAGGPSYEQYF,TGTGCCAGCAGCCTAAGATGGATAGCGGGAGGCCCCTCCTACGAGCAGTACTTC
TRBD1,TRBJ2-1,.,TRBV7-9,CASSVRTGGAFNEQFF,TGTGCCAGCAGCGTTAGGACAGGGGGCGCATTCAATGAGCAGTTCTTC
.,TRBJ1-6,.,TRBV6-6,CASSPRASESLHF,TGTGCCAGCAGCCCAAGGGCCAGTGAGTCCCTCCACTTT
TRBD2,TRBJ2-1,.,TRBV11-1,CASGKSLAAAFNEQFF,TGTGCCAGCGGGAAAAGTCTAGCGGCGGCCTTCAATGAGCAGTTCTTC
TRBD1,TRBJ2-3,.,TRBV6-5,CASTGTGGTSTDTQYF,TGTGCCAGCACCGGGACAGGAGGAACTAGCACAGATACGCAGTATTTT
.,TRBJ1-5,.,TRBV4-1,CASSQDLAGVRQPQHF,TGCGCCAGCAGCCAAGATTTGGCAGGGGTCCGTCAGCCCCAGCATTTT
TRBD1,TRBJ1-5,.,TRBV6-1,CASSTQTGPAYSNQPQHF,TGTGCCAGCAGTACCCAGACAGGGCCGGCTTATAGCAATCAGCCCCAGCATTTT
TRBD2,TRBJ2-7,few,TRBV4-1,CASSHPGLAGGVHNEQYF,TGCGCCAGCAGCCATCCGGGACTAGCGGGAGGCGTCCACAATGAGCAGTACTTC
TRBD2,TRBJ2-5,few,TRBV20-1,CSAINRLAGLQETQYF,TGCAGTGCCATTAACAGACTAGCGGGCCTCCAAGAGACCCAGTACTTC
TRBD1,TRBJ1-2,few,TRBV7-9,CASSARTGNYGYTF,TGTGCCAGCAGCGCCCGGACAGGGAACTATGGCTACACCTTC
.,TRBJ1-6,.,TRBV21-1,CASTRGQFNSPLHF,TGTGCCAGCACCCGAGGACAGTTTAATTCACCCCTCCACTTT
TRBD2,TRBJ2-7,few,TRBV6-1,CASSEGSGSLYEQYF,TGTGCCAGCAGTGAAGGCAGCGGGAGCCTCTACGAGCAGTACTTC
.,TRBJ2-1,.,TRBV9,CASSVLGPPYNEQFF,TGTGCCAGCAGCGTTCTAGGGCCCCCCTACAATGAGCAGTTCTTC
TRBD2,TRBJ2-4,.,TRBV3-1,CASSPRGGQYIQYF,TGTGCCAGCAGCCCGCGGGGGGGCCAGTACATTCAGTACTTC
.,TRBJ2-3,.,TRBV20-1,CSGEETDTQYF,TGCAGTGGCGAGGAGACAGATACGCAGTATTTT
.,TRBJ2-1,.,TRBV20-1,CSARELGTNNEQFF,TGCAGTGCTAGAGAATTGGGTACAAACAATGAGCAGTTCTTC
.,TRBJ1-1,.,TRBV20-1,CSARGIYGEAFF,TGCAGTGCGAGGGGGATATACGGTGAAGCTTTCTTT
.,TRBJ2-5,.,TRBV2,CASGLTRQETQYF,TGTGCCAGCGGGCTTACACGGCAAGAGACCCAGTACTTC
TRBD2,TRBJ2-3,.,TRBV29-1,CSVPGTSGPDTQYF,TGCAGCGTCCCCGGGACTAGCGGCCCTGATACGCAGTATTTT
.,TRBJ1-2,.,TRBV5-1,CASSLEAATYGYTF,TGCGCCAGCAGCTTGGAAGCGGCCACCTATGGCTACACCTTC
TRBD2,TRBJ2-1,.,TRBV7-2,CASSWDYGNEQFF,TGTGCCAGCAGCTGGGACTATGGGAATGAGCAGTTCTTC
TRBD1,TRBJ2-1,.,TRBV27,CASAQDRASYNEQFF,TGTGCCAGCGCCCAGGACAGGGCCTCCTACAATGAGCAGTTCTTC
TRBD2,TRBJ2-3,.,TRBV29-1,CSVDGLAGGRHSTDTQYF,TGCAGCGTTGACGGACTAGCGGGAGGCCGCCACAGCACAGATACGCAGTATTTT
TRBD1,TRBJ2-7,.,TRBV5-1,CASTTLGDRGDEQYF,TGCGCCAGCACTACTCTCGGGGACAGGGGGGACGAGCAGTACTTC
.,TRBJ2-5,.,TRBV7-7,CASSQRAPGETQYF,TGTGCTAGCAGCCAACGTGCCCCGGGGGAGACCCAGTACTTC
TRBD2,TRBJ2-7,.,TRBV20-1,CSARDPLATYEQYF,TGCAGTGCTAGAGATCCACTAGCGACCTACGAGCAGTACTTC
TRBD1,TRBJ1-4,once,TRBV12-3/TRBV12-4,CASRGTGNEKLFF,TGTGCCAGCAGAGGGACAGGGAATGAAAAACTGTTTTTT
TRBD1,TRBJ2-7,.,TRBV5-1,CASSLGSTGPSAEQYF,TGCGCCAGCAGCTTGGGTTCGACAGGGCCCAGTGCCGAGCAGTACTTC
TRBD2,TRBJ2-7,.,TRBV6-5,CANSYSRDYTYEQYF,TGTGCCAACAGTTACTCTCGGGACTACACCTACGAGCAGTACTTC
.,TRBJ2-1,.,TRBV7-6,CASSFVRGEQFF,TGTGCCAGCAGCTTTGTGAGGGGTGAGCAGTTCTTC
.,TRBJ2-6,few,TRBV7-9,CASSLNQVLLSSGANVLTF,TGTGCCAGCAGCTTAAATCAGGTTTTACTCAGCTCTGGGGCCAACGTCCTGACTTTC
.,TRBJ1-1,.,TRBV7-3,CASSLNGGMNTEAFF,TGTGCCAGCAGCTTAAATGGGGGGATGAACACTGAAGCTTTCTTT
TRBD2,TRBJ2-7,.,TRBV6-5,CASRGAGGIYEQYF,TGTGCCAGCAGGGGGGCGGGAGGGATCTACGAGCAGTACTTC
.,TRBJ1-1,.,TRBV29-1,CSAGRENEAFF,TGCAGCGCTGGGAGGGAGAATGAAGCTTTCTTT
.,TRBJ2-7,.,TRBV5-1,CARLDYEQYF,TGCGCCAGGCTAGACTACGAGCAGTACTTC